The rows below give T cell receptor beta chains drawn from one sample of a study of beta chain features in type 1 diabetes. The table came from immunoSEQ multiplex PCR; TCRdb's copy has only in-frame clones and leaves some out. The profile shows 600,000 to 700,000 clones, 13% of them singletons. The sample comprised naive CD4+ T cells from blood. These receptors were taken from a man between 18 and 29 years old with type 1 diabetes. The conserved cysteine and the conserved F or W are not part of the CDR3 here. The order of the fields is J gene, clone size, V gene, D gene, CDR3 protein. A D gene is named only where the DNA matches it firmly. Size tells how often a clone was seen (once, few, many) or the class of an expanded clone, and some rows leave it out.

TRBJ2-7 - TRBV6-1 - ASSDGRVASDEQY
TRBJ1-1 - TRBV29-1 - SVAGRMNTEAF
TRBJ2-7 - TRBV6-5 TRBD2 ASSYSAAGAAYEQY
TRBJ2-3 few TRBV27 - ASSLGILSTDTQY
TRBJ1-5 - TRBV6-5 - ASSSPRDSNQPQH
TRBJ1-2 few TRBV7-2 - ASSRVGQGLDYGYT
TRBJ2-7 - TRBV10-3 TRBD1 AISYRDSEQY
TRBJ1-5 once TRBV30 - AWSVSEPPTWPQH
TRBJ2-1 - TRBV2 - ASGLALSYNEQF
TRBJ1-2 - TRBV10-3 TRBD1 AISRTGDYGYT
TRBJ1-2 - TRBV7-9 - ASSLVPDRSPYGYT
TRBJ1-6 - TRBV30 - AWGGFNSPLH
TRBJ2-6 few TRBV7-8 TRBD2 ASSLAAKRGAQLFSGANVLT
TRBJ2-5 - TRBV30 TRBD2 AWTMGLAGPGRETQY
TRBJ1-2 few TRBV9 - ASSVEVGFGYGYT
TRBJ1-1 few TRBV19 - ASSPANTEAF